The source of this T cell receptor (beta chain) is a study of T-cell memory formation after mild COVID-19. From the 5' RACE reads, TCRdb called clonotypes with MiXCR, one entry per CDR3 protein. The repertoire consists of roughly 300,000 distinct CDR3 sequences, with roughly 15% occurring once and the leading ten covering 22%. The source material was PBMCs or a T cell subset sorted from them (not recorded which). The origin of this receptor is a man younger than 35 who had mild COVID-19 (a few samples of this study predate the infection). Cell type and time point are not known.

The CDR3 nucleotides are TGTGCCACCAGCAGCGAGGCGGGGGGATACAATGAGCAGTTCTTC. This codes for CATSSEAGGYNEQFF. The chain links TRBV15 to TRBJ2-1, with 8 bases lining up with TRBD2. Germline trimming cut 3 bases from V and 4 bases from J; bases unmatched to any gene: 5. CDR3 length: 15 residues. The germline V gene has CDR1 LNHNV and CDR2 YYDKDF (reference sequence).